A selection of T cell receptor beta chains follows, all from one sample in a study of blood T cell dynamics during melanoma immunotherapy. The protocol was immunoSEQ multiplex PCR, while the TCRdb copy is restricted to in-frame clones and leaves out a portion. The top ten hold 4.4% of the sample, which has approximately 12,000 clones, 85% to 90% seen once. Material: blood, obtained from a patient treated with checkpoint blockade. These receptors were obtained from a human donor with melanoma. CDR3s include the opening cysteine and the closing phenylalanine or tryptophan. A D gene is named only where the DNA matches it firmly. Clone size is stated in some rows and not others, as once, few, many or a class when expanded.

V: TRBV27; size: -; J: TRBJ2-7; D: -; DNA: TGTGCCAGCAGTTTAACAGGGTCGACCTACGAGCAGTACTTC; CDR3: CASSLTGSTYEQYF
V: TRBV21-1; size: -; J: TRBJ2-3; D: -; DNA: TGTGCCAGCAGCAAAAGCCAGCGGGGGGTTCGGGATACGCAGTATTTT; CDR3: CASSKSQRGVRDTQYF
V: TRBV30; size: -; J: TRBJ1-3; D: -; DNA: TGTGCCTGGAGTGAGTCTGGAAACACCATATATTTT; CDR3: CAWSESGNTIYF
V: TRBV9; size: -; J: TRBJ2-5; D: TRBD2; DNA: TGTGCCAGCAGCCGACGACTAGCGGGTTCTCAAGAGACCCAGTACTTC; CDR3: CASSRRLAGSQETQYF
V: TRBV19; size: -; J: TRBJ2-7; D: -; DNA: TGTGCCAGTAGTGCACCGGGACTTGGAACCTACGAGCAGTACTTC; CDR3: CASSAPGLGTYEQYF
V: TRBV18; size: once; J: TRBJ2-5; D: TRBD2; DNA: TGTGCCAGCTCACCTCAGGGACTAGCGGGAGGCCAAGAGACCCAGTACTTC; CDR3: CASSPQGLAGGQETQYF
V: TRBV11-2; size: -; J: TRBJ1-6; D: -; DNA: TGTGCCAGCAGGTTGGAGGGGAGCGGTTCACCCCTCCACTTT; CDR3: CASRLEGSGSPLHF
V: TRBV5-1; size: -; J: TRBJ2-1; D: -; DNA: TGCGCCAGCATGGACTCGGTTGGGGAGCAGTTCTTC; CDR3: CASMDSVGEQFF
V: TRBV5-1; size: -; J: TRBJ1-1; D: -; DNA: TGCGCCAGCAGCTTGGTCGGGGGGGCGAACACTGAAGCTTTCTTT; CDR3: CASSLVGGANTEAFF
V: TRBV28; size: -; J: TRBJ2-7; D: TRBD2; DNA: TGTGCCAGCAGCTCCAGCGGGAGGGCTATCTACGAGCAGTACTTC; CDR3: CASSSSGRAIYEQYF
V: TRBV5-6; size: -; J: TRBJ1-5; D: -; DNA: TGTGCCAGCAGCTATGGGGGACGTAGCAATCAGCCCCAGCATTTT; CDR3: CASSYGGRSNQPQHF
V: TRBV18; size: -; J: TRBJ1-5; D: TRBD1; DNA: TGTGCCAGCTCACCAACCGGGACAGGGGTTCAGCCCCAGCATTTT; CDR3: CASSPTGTGVQPQHF
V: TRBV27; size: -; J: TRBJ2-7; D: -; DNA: TGTGCCAGCAGTTTAGGGGGCTACGAGCAGTACTTC; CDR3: CASSLGGYEQYF
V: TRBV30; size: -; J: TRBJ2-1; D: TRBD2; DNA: TGTGCCTGGAGTGCCGGGACTAGTGAGTACAATGAGCAGTTCTTC; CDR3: CAWSAGTSEYNEQFF
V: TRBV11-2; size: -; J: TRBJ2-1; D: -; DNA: TGTGCCAGCAGCCACCTACGAGGGGAGAAGCAGTTCTTC; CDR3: CASSHLRGEKQFF
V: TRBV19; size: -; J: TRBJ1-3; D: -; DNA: TGTGCCAGTAGATTCGACACCGCGAATGGAAACACCATATATTTT; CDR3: CASRFDTANGNTIYF
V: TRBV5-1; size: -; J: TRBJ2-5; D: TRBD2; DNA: TGCGCCAGCAGCGATGCAGCGGGAGGGAGTGAGACCCAGTACTTC; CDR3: CASSDAAGGSETQYF
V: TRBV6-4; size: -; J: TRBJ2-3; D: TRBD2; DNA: TGTGCCAGCAGTGAAGCGGGGGGGCACACAGATACGCAGTATTTT; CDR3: CASSEAGGHTDTQYF
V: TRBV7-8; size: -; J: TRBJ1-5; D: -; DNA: TGTGCCAGCAGCTTCACGGCCGGGGTAACGCAGCCCCAGCATTTT; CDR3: CASSFTAGVTQPQHF
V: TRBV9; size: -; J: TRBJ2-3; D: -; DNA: TGTGCCAGCAGCGTAGAGGCCGGGTGGGATACGCAGTATTTT; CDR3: CASSVEAGWDTQYF
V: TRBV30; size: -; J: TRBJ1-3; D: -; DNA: TGTGCCTGGACCAGGGGTTCTGGAAACACCATATATTTT; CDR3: CAWTRGSGNTIYF
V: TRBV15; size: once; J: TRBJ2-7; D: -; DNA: TGTGCCACCAGCAGGCTGGGTCTGGAAGCCTACGAGCAGTACTTC; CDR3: CATSRLGLEAYEQYF
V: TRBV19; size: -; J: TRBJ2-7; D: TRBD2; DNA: TGTGCCAGTAGTGTAGCGGGAGGGTACGAGCAGTACTTC; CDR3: CASSVAGGYEQYF
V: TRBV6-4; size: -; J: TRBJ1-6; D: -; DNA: TGTGCCAGCAGTTTGGGACTGCCTAATTCACCCCTCCACTTT; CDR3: CASSLGLPNSPLHF
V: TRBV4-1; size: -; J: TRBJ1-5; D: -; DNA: TGCGCCAGCAGCCCTTACGGACAATATAGCAATCAGCCCCAGCATTTT; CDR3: CASSPYGQYSNQPQHF
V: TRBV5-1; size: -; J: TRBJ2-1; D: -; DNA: TGCGCCAGCAGCTTAGGATCGGTCAGGGGTTACAATGAGCAGTTCTTC; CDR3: CASSLGSVRGYNEQFF
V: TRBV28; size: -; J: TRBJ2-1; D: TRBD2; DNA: TGTGCCAGCAGCACCGCCGGGACTAGCGGGAAAAATGAGCAGTTCTTC; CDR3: CASSTAGTSGKNEQFF